These 8 T cell receptor beta chains originate from one sample sequenced in a study of T cell repertoires in cytomegalovirus infection. MiXCR, applied by TCRdb to the reads, yields one record per CDR3 protein. Among 600,000 to 800,000 distinct CDR3 sequences listed, roughly 26% were seen once. Sample: CD8+ T cells from PBMCs. The receptors were sampled from a human donor in good health (CMV status not recorded). Some clones in this sample may be carry-over from other donors' samples.

This clonotype was counted a few times. The chain links TRBV7-9 to TRBJ2-7; D possibly uses TRBD1 or TRBD2 (5 bases each). This CDR3 has 12 amino acids. Trimming stripped 5 bases from V and 10 bases from J, with 15 bases between. The germline CDR1 and CDR2 sequences are SEHNR and FQNEAQ (reference sequence). As DNA, the CDR3 is TGTGCCAGCAGCGACGACAGCGGAGAACAGTACTTC. It translates to CASSDDSGEQYF.

This chain joins TRBV6-2 or TRBV6-3 and TRBJ2-1; TRBD2 matches at 11 bases. The CDR3 is 15 residues long. Germline V lookup: CDR1 MNHEY, CDR2 SVGEGT. With V trimmed by 6 bases and J by 4 bases, 5 bases remained unmatched. The CDR3 coding sequence is TGTGCCAGCAGGGAACTAGCGGGGGAGTACAATGAGCAGTTCTTC. Encoded protein: CASRELAGEYNEQFF.

In this sample, this clonotype turned up a few times. This chain joins TRBV5-5 and TRBJ1-2, with D tentatively TRBD1 (5 bases). V lost 6 bases and J 3 bases, leaving 18 bases between the germline ends. Germline-derived CDR1 and CDR2 are SGHKS and YYEKEE (reference sequence). CDR3 size: 15 residues. CDR3 residues: CASNPVGGIHYGYTF. CDR3 coding DNA: TGTGCCAGCAACCCGGTGGGGGGTATACACTATGGCTACACCTTC.

This clonotype was observed a handful of times. The V gene is TRBV7-8, the J gene TRBJ2-4, with 7 positions matching TRBD1. Trimming at V came to 0 bases and at J to 2 bases, leaving 1 base not matched to a gene. The length of the CDR3 is 15 residues. Germline V CDR1 and CDR2: SGHVS, FQNEAQ. This chain's CDR3 is CASSLARGPKNIQYF. The CDR3 DNA reads TGTGCCAGCAGCTTAGCAAGGGGGCCCAAAAACATTCAGTACTTC.

This clonotype was seen at least ten times. The chain joins TRBV7-9 to TRBJ2-7; 10 bases agree with TRBD2. The CDR3 loop spans 16 amino acids. The junction had 13 bases not matched to a gene; V was cut back by 4 bases and J by 7 bases. Germline V gives CDR1 SEHNR, CDR2 FQNEAQ (reference sequence). The CDR3 sequence: CASSSPTSGVSWEQYF. CDR3 in DNA: TGTGCCAGCAGCTCGCCCACTAGCGGGGTATCGTGGGAGCAGTACTTC.

This clonotype was detected many times. This chain links TRBV25-1 with TRBJ1-2; the match to TRBD1 covers 7 bases. The V and J ends lost 5 bases and 5 bases, in that order; junction bases with no gene match: 11. The germline CDR1 and CDR2 sequences are MGHDK and SYGVNS. The length of the CDR3 is 15 residues. As DNA, the CDR3 is TGTGCCAGCAGTTCCCGACAGGGTAACGATTATGGCTACACCTTC. Protein sequence: CASSSRQGNDYGYTF.

The V gene is TRBV9, the J gene TRBJ2-1; no clear D. V was clipped by 0 bases and J by 3 bases, with 10 bases between them. This CDR3 is built from 15 residues. CDR1 is SGDLS and CDR2 is YYNGEE in the germline V gene. CDR3 residues: CASSVEGLDYNEQFF. CDR3 DNA: TGTGCCAGCAGCGTAGAGGGTTTGGACTACAATGAGCAGTTCTTC.

The chain couples TRBV9 to TRBJ1-2; D call uncertain. Trimming shortened V by 3 bases and J by 8 bases, and 11 bases separated the two germline ends. This CDR3 is built from 12 residues. Germline assignment: CDR1 SGDLS and CDR2 YYNGEE. DNA for the CDR3: TGTGCCAGCAGCGAAATTTACGGAGGCTACACCTTC. Protein sequence: CASSEIYGGYTF.